This T cell receptor beta chain was documented in a study of tumor-infiltrating lymphocytes in primary liver carcinoma. Turning to the study itself: Subjects presented with primary liver carcinoma managed by surgical resection. Staging of the tumors gave T1-T3 N0M0, with widths of roughly 4 to 10 cm. Study findings and constraints: Relative to blood, tumors carried a significantly larger fraction of the repertoire in their top 250 clones (p = 0.039).

They got blood RNA out of unsorted whole blood and also pulled out germline DNA. It was before surgery that four milliliters of peripheral blood were collected. From around 500 ng of total RNA, TCR beta-specific cDNA was reverse-transcribed using a constant-region primer. Investigators got TCR beta libraries out of three nested multiplex PCR rounds, done with slightly modified ARM-PCR. Two initial PCR rounds of around 9 cycles each paired TRBV1-TRBV30 forward primers with a C-beta reverse primer. TCRdb independently ran MiXCR on the multiplex PCR reads; one entry per CDR3 protein. The repertoire holds 320,000 or so distinct CDR3 sequences, with 60% to 80% as singletons. The length of the CDR3 is 13 residues. Germline V gene data show CDR1 as SGHNT and CDR2 as YYREEE (reference sequence). Notes on this clonotype: Its antigen is not identified. One end of the junction varies from germline; a read error may be responsible.

This chain links TRBV5-4 with TRBJ2-3; D is unresolved. This receptor was obtained from a man in his forties with primary liver carcinoma and hepatitis B virus infection. Source material: peripheral blood. The CDR3 bases are TGTGCCAGCAGCTTGCCGTCTGGAGATACGGAGTATTTT. Its protein product is CASSLPSGDTEYF.